This paragraph covers one T cell receptor (beta chain) sequence. Possible read error: a much larger clone is one base away. Previously described methods and listed TCR primers were employed for the bulk TCR libraries. TCRdb independently ran MiXCR on the PCR reads; one entry per CDR3 protein. The top ten clones hold approximately 1.1% of a sample with 40,000 to 50,000 distinct CDR3 sequences, roughly 21% of them seen once. The record originates from a study of molecular identifiers for immune sequencing clone quantification. The germline CDR1 and CDR2 sequences are KGHDR and SFDVKD. This CDR3 has 15 amino acids.

The origin of this receptor is a human donor in good health. Some libraries in this study had Jurkat cell RNA spiked in. The sample was naive CD8+ T cells from blood, with Jurkat cell RNA spiked in. Subset here: FACS-sorted CD8+CD4-CCR7+CD45RA+ naive T cells. The rearrangement uses TRBV24-1 and TRBJ2-3, with TRBD2 matching 8 bases. The CDR3: CAASDLAGGTDTQYF. For the CDR3, the DNA is TGTGCCGCCAGTGATCTTGCGGGAGGTACAGATACGCAGTATTTT.